A single sample is the source of the 13 T cell receptor beta chains below, sequenced in a study of beta chain features in type 1 diabetes. Study-level results: Shorter TCRB CDR3s, moderately but significantly so, marked every one of the four CD4+ subsets in Type 1 diabetes patients.

The isolated RNA, all of it, was reverse transcribed, so expressed TCRB transcripts were what got sequenced. Here immunoSEQ multiplex PCR was the method, and the copy in TCRdb shows in-frame clones only, minus some. The sample lists under 300,000 clones; about a fifth were seen once. No antigens are known for them. The sequenced material came from naive CD4+ T cells from blood. These receptor sequences come from a woman in her thirties or forties with type 1 diabetes.

J is TRBJ2-7 and V is TRBV5-1, with TRBD1 matching 7 bases. Losses at the gene ends were 4 bases for V and 0 bases for J; bases not matched to a gene: 4. This CDR3 comprises 14 residues. In germline, CDR1 is SGHRS, CDR2 YFSETQ. The CDR3 here is CASSLRDSSYEQYF. In DNA form, the CDR3 reads TGCGCCAGCAGCCTAAGGGACAGCTCCTACGAGCAGTACTTC. Full variable domain (rest looked up from reference TRBV5-1 and TRBJ2-7): KAGVTQTPRYLIKTRGQQVTLSCSPISGHRSVSWYQQTPGQGLQFLFEYFSETQRNKGNFPGRFSGRQFSNSRSEMNVSTLELGDSALYLCASSLRDSSYEQYFGPGTRLTVT.

This clone showed up just a few times. V is TRBV7-2 and J is TRBJ2-3; 11 nucleotides line up with TRBD1. With 5 bases clipped from V and 3 bases from J, the junction kept 4 bases outside the gene matches. CDR1 is SGHTA and CDR2 is FQGNSA in the germline V gene. The CDR3 runs 15 residues. DNA of the CDR3: TGTGCCAGCAGCGTAGGGGACAGGGGGACAGATACGCAGTATTTT. This gives the protein CASSVGDRGTDTQYF. Full variable domain (outside the CDR3, taken from reference TRBV7-2 and TRBJ2-3): GAGVSQSPSNKVTEKGKDVELRCDPISGHTALYWYRQSLGQGLEFLIYFQGNSAPDKSGLPSDRFSAERTGGSVSTLTIQRTQQEDSAVYLCASSVGDRGTDTQYFGPGTRLTVL.

The genes are TRBV25-1 and TRBJ1-4; TRBD1 matches 7 bases. The CDR3 extends over 15 amino acids. The trim removed 4 bases at V and 1 base at J, leaving 3 bases unmatched. Per the germline V gene, CDR1 is MGHDK and CDR2 is SYGVNS. In DNA form, the CDR3 reads TGTGCCAGCAGTGGAGGGGGCGAAACTAATGAAAAACTGTTTTTT. This encodes CASSGGGETNEKLFF.

The chain joins TRBV29-1 to TRBJ2-2; D is perhaps TRBD1 (6 bases). Germline V gene sequence: CDR1 SQVTM, CDR2 ANQGSEA. The CDR3 is 14 amino acids. Trimming stripped 6 bases from V and 1 base from J, with 12 bases between. DNA of the CDR3: TGCAGCGTCCAGCCGGGACAGAACACCGGGGAGCTGTTTTTT. Amino acids: CSVQPGQNTGELFF.

The V and J genes are TRBV4-3 and TRBJ1-4; tentatively, D is TRBD1 (5 bases). CDR1 and CDR2 (germline): LGHNA, YSLEER. Trimming left V 0 bases short and J 7 bases short, with 6 bases between. CDR3 length: 13 amino acids. The chain's CDR3 is CASSQDRVEKLFF. CDR3 in DNA: TGCGCCAGCAGCCAAGACAGGGTTGAAAAACTGTTTTTT.

The gene calls are TRBV7-9 and TRBJ2-7; possibly TRBD2 for D (5 bases). The CDR3 extends over 15 amino acids. Germline assignment: CDR1 SEHNR and CDR2 FQNEAQ (reference sequence). V gave up 4 bases and J gave up 5 bases, with 18 bases separating them. The CDR3 region has the DNA TGTGCCAGCAGCTCCTTGGCCGGGGAGTTGAACGAGCAGTACTTC. Its protein product is CASSSLAGELNEQYF.

In this sample, this clone turned up a few times. The chain recombines TRBV7-2 with TRBJ2-3; TRBD2 is a possible D gene (6 bases). Trimming cost V 3 bases and J 5 bases, with 12 bases left between them. This CDR3 has 14 residues. Germline loops: CDR1 SGHTA, CDR2 FQGNSA. This CDR3 is CASSFLVGGDTQYF. The CDR3 DNA sequence: TGTGCCAGCAGCTTCCTCGTGGGAGGAGATACGCAGTATTTT.

The sample holds a few counts of this clone. The V call is TRBV28, the J call TRBJ1-2, with D unresolved. The CDR3 has 14 residues. Germline CDR1 reads MDHEN; CDR2 reads SYDVKM. The V end was cut by 4 bases, the J end by 4 bases, with 13 bases between. CDR3 residues: CASSSSPRGYGYTF. The CDR3 coding sequence is TGTGCCAGCAGTTCTAGCCCACGCGGCTATGGCTACACCTTC.

This chain joins TRBV7-8 and TRBJ2-1, with TRBD1 matching 7 bases. CDR3 length: 13 amino acids. The germline V gene has CDR1 SGHVS and CDR2 FQNEAQ. V trimming: 4 bases; J trimming: 4 bases; junction bases outside the gene matches: 1. CDR3 in DNA: TGTGCCAGCAGCTCGGGACAGTACAATGAGCAGTTCTTC. It translates to CASSSGQYNEQFF. The entire variable domain, with the rest obtained from reference TRBV7-8 and TRBJ2-1, is as follows: GAGVSQSPRYKVAKRGQDVALRCDPISGHVSLFWYQQALGQGPEFLTYFQNEAQLDKSGLPSDRFFAERPEGSVSTLKIQRTQQEDSAVYLCASSSGQYNEQFFGPGTRLTVL.

This clone was found a few times. The rearrangement links TRBV7-6 to TRBJ2-7, with 9 nucleotides matching TRBD1. The trim removed 5 bases at V and 4 bases at J, leaving 6 bases unmatched. Germline V gene data show CDR1 as SGHVS and CDR2 as FNYEAQ. The CDR3 is 14 amino acids. CDR3 protein: CASSPPDRGYEQYF. DNA for the CDR3: TGTGCCAGCAGCCCTCCGGACAGGGGTTACGAGCAGTACTTC.

This clone was seen a few times. The V and J genes are TRBV30 and TRBJ1-2, with D possibly matching TRBD1 (5 bases). There are 13 residues in the CDR3. With 1 base removed from V and 7 bases from J, the gap between germline ends came to 13 bases. In germline, CDR1 is GTSNPN, CDR2 SVGIG (reference sequence). The CDR3 DNA sequence: TGTGCCTGGAGTGAGACAGTTTCTATTGGCTACACCTTC. Its translation is CAWSETVSIGYTF.

A few counts support this clone. V gene TRBV5-4 combines with J gene TRBJ2-1; 9 bases are shared with TRBD1. CDR3 length equals 15 residues. The junction had 6 bases not matched to a gene; V was cut back by 3 bases and J by 5 bases. The germline V gene encodes CDR1 SGHNT and CDR2 YYREEE (reference sequence). The CDR3 region is CASSWRTGEDNEQFF. The CDR3 DNA sequence: TGTGCCAGCAGCTGGAGGACAGGGGAGGACAATGAGCAGTTCTTC. Full variable domain (remainder filled in from reference TRBV5-4 and TRBJ2-1): ETGVTQSPTHLIKTRGQQVTLRCSSQSGHNTVSWYQQALGQGPQFIFQYYREEENGRGNFPPRFSGLQFPNYSSELNVNALELDDSALYLCASSWRTGEDNEQFFGPGTRLTVL.

This chain connects TRBV7-2 to TRBJ2-7; 9 bases match TRBD2. The CDR3 is 13 amino acids. The germline V gene encodes CDR1 SGHTA and CDR2 FQGNSA. The V gene end was trimmed by 3 bases and the J gene end by 5 bases; junction bases not matched to a gene: 2. The CDR3 loop is CASSFGTSNEQYF. DNA for the CDR3: TGTGCCAGCAGCTTCGGGACTAGCAACGAGCAGTACTTC. Variable domain in full (rest from reference TRBV7-2 and TRBJ2-7): GAGVSQSPSNKVTEKGKDVELRCDPISGHTALYWYRQSLGQGLEFLIYFQGNSAPDKSGLPSDRFSAERTGGSVSTLTIQRTQQEDSAVYLCASSFGTSNEQYFGPGTRLTVT.